Each of the 24 T cell receptor beta chains below was sequenced from the same sample in a study of cytomegalovirus exposure and HLA in healthy donors. A multiplex PCR was run with 60 Vbeta primers and 13 Jbeta primers. The assay was immunoSEQ multiplex PCR, and TCRdb's table has in-frame clones only and misses some. The sample has more than 150,000 clones; approximately 78% are singletons. The material sequenced was PBMCs. These receptors were taken from a male donor in good health and CMV-seronegative.

The chain uses TRBV6-5 and TRBJ2-7; TRBD1 matches 8 bases. Germline V lookup: CDR1 MNHEY, CDR2 SVGAGI. J lost 2 bases, V lost 6 bases, and 6 bases had no gene match. This CDR3 region has 14 residues. The CDR3 DNA sequence: TGTGCCAGCAGAAAGACAGGGGTAACCTACGAGCAGTACTTC. Encoded protein: CASRKTGVTYEQYF.

This chain joins TRBV30 and TRBJ2-1; 7 nucleotides line up with TRBD1. Germline V CDR1 and CDR2: GTSNPN, SVGIG (reference sequence). J gave up 4 bases and V 6 bases, and 9 bases lay outside the gene matches. The length of the CDR3 is 14 residues. The CDR3 nucleotides read TGTGCCTGTAACGGGGCAGGGGGTTACAATGAGCAGTTCTTC. The encoded protein is CACNGAGGYNEQFF.

This clone was seen once. The chain couples TRBV6-4 to TRBJ1-5; tentatively, D is TRBD1 (5 bases). The CDR3 is 18 residues long. V dropped 0 bases and J dropped 0 bases, with 15 bases sitting between them. Germline V gene lookup returns CDR1 MRHNA and CDR2 SNTAGT. The CDR3: CASSDSDSKLCSNQPQHF. CDR3 coding DNA: TGTGCCAGCAGTGACTCTGACAGTAAGCTTTGTAGCAATCAGCCCCAGCATTTT.

This clone was detected only once. The rearrangement joins TRBV18 to TRBJ2-1, with D unclear. CDR1 is KGHSH, CDR2 LQKENI, per germline. The CDR3 is made up of 13 amino acids. V lost 2 bases and J lost 5, with 7 bases in between. CDR3 residues: CASSPASDNEQFF. The CDR3 nucleotides are TGTGCCAGCTCACCAGCAAGCGACAATGAGCAGTTCTTC.

This clone turned up a few times. The chain recombines TRBV28 with TRBJ2-7; 12 bases are shared with TRBD2. Germline CDR1 is MDHEN and CDR2 is SYDVKM. With V trimmed by 2 bases and J by 7 bases, 0 bases remained unmatched. This CDR3 is built from 13 residues. The CDR3 loop is CASSLGTSGEQYF. The DNA of the CDR3 is TGTGCCAGCAGTTTAGGGACTAGCGGGGAGCAGTACTTC.

J is TRBJ2-1 and V is TRBV5-8; 15 bases agree with TRBD2. Germline values: CDR1 SGHTS, CDR2 YDEGEE. The CDR3 loop spans 20 amino acids. With V trimmed by 6 bases and J by 6 bases, 19 bases remained unmatched. CDR3 coding DNA: TGTGCCAGCACCCCCCGGTGGGGGACTAGCGGGAGGAGCGGGGTCAATGAGCAGTTCTTC. Its protein is CASTPRWGTSGRSGVNEQFF.

The V gene is TRBV6-5, the J gene TRBJ1-1; a possible D gene is TRBD1 (6 bases). V lost 5 bases and J 3 bases, leaving 7 bases between the germline ends. CDR1 MNHEY and CDR2 SVGAGI come from the germline V gene. CDR3 length: 12 residues. CDR3 protein: CASSTGYTEAFF. The CDR3 DNA is TGTGCCAGCAGTACAGGGTACACTGAAGCTTTCTTT.

The V and J genes are TRBV19 and TRBJ1-4, with TRBD1 matching 8 bases. V was pared by 6 bases and J by 10 bases, with 10 bases of the junction left unmatched. The CDR3 is 14 amino acids. The germline V gene has CDR1 LNHDA and CDR2 SQIVND (reference sequence). As DNA, the CDR3 is TGTGCCAGTAGCGCAGACAGGGGAGGAGGAAAACTGTTTTTT. Its translation is CASSADRGGGKLFF. Using reference TRBV19 and TRBJ1-4 for the parts outside the CDR3, the full variable domain is DGGITQSPKYLFRKEGQNVTLSCEQNLNHDAMYWYRQDPGQGLRLIYYSQIVNDFQKGDIAEGYSVSREKKESFPLTVTSAQKNPTAFYLCASSADRGGGKLFFGSGTQLSVL.

The chain joins TRBV28 to TRBJ2-3; TRBD2 aligns across 10 bases. CDR1 is MDHEN, CDR2 SYDVKM, per germline. Trimming at V came to 5 bases and at J to 5 bases, leaving 10 bases not matched to a gene. CDR3 length equals 16 residues. CDR3 sequence (DNA): TGTGCCAGCAGTCCTCAGCGGGAGGGCCGGGGAGATACGCAGTATTTT. Translation gives CASSPQREGRGDTQYF.

The J gene is TRBJ2-3, the V gene TRBV15; 7 bases agree with TRBD1. Per the germline V gene, CDR1 is LNHNV and CDR2 is YYDKDF (reference sequence). V was clipped by 3 bases and J by 2 bases; unmatched bases: 8. CDR3 size: 16 residues. This CDR3 reads CATSSTRGQPTDTQYF. The CDR3 coding sequence is TGTGCCACCAGCAGCACTAGGGGGCAGCCCACAGATACGCAGTATTTT.

This clone has just a few counts. This chain joins TRBV6-1 and TRBJ2-3, with a weak D call TRBD2 (5 bases). The CDR3 runs to 14 residues. Trimming took off 9 bases at V and 0 bases at J, with 13 bases between the two ends. The germline V gene encodes CDR1 MNHNS and CDR2 SASEGT. The CDR3 DNA follows: TGTGCCAGTTATCTTTGGACTAGCACAGATACGCAGTATTTT. This sequence encodes CASYLWTSTDTQYF.

J is TRBJ2-2 and V is TRBV19, with D possibly TRBD1 on 6 matching bases. Germline V CDR1 and CDR2: LNHDA, SQIVND (reference sequence). V was trimmed by 2 bases and J by 4 bases, leaving 17 bases between them. CDR3 length: 17 residues. The CDR3 region is CASSIPSPGASTGELFF. The CDR3 DNA is TGTGCCAGTAGTATACCCAGCCCAGGGGCGAGCACCGGGGAGCTGTTTTTT.

The rearrangement joins TRBV4-1 to TRBJ1-5, with D uncertain. Per the germline V gene, CDR1 is MGHRA and CDR2 is YSYEKL. The ends were cut back, 1 base at V and 3 bases at J, with 4 bases in the middle. The CDR3 runs 13 residues. The CDR3 sequence: CASSQAYNQPQHF. The CDR3 DNA follows: TGCGCCAGCAGCCAAGCCTACAATCAGCCCCAGCATTTT.

The V and J genes are TRBV4-3 and TRBJ2-1, with D possibly matching TRBD2 (6 bases). The ends were cut back, 4 bases at V and 3 bases at J, with 13 bases in the middle. Germline V gene sequence: CDR1 LGHNA, CDR2 YSLEER. This CDR3 has 15 residues. CDR3 DNA: TGCGCCAGCAGCCCCCTCCAGGGACTCTACAATGAGCAGTTCTTC. This gives the protein CASSPLQGLYNEQFF.

This chain links TRBV7-2 with TRBJ2-7, with TRBD2 as a possible D gene (5 bases). Trimming left V 5 bases short and J 3 bases short, with 17 bases between. CDR3 length equals 15 residues. CDR1 and CDR2 (germline): SGHTA, FQGNSA. Here the CDR3 reads CASSPGASQLYEQYF. CDR3 coding DNA: TGTGCCAGCAGCCCAGGTGCTAGCCAACTCTACGAGCAGTACTTC. Filled out from reference TRBV7-2 and TRBJ2-7, the complete variable domain reads GAGVSQSPSNKVTEKGKDVELRCDPISGHTALYWYRQSLGQGLEFLIYFQGNSAPDKSGLPSDRFSAERTGGSVSTLTIQRTQQEDSAVYLCASSPGASQLYEQYFGPGTRLTVT.

This clone ranks as large. The V call is TRBV6-1, the J call TRBJ1-5; no reliable D call. Trimming stripped 2 bases from V and 3 bases from J, with 11 bases between. In germline, CDR1 is MNHNS, CDR2 SASEGT. This CDR3 is built from 15 residues. CDR3 coding DNA: TGTGCCAGCAGTGAAATGAGCGGGAACAATCAGCCCCAGCATTTT. Amino acid sequence: CASSEMSGNNQPQHF.

CDR3 coding DNA: TGCAGCGTTTACAGGAACACTGAAGCTTTCTTT. Translating gives CSVYRNTEAFF. The rearrangement uses TRBV29-1 and TRBJ1-1; D gene ambiguous. Trimming left V 5 bases short and J 1 base short, with 5 bases between. CDR3 size: 11 residues. CDR1 is SQVTM, CDR2 ANQGSEA, per germline.

This chain connects TRBV7-2 to TRBJ1-1; 9 positions match TRBD1. Germline-derived CDR1 and CDR2 are SGHTA and FQGNSA. This CDR3 has 15 residues. V lost 4 bases to trimming and J lost 4 bases; unmatched junction nucleotides: 7. The CDR3 spells CASSSGQGMVTEAFF. CDR3 coding DNA: TGTGCCAGCAGCTCCGGACAGGGGATGGTCACTGAAGCTTTCTTT.

This clone showed up just a few times. The V gene is TRBV5-1, the J gene TRBJ2-1, with 7 bases lining up with TRBD2. CDR1 is SGHRS and CDR2 is YFSETQ in the germline V gene. This CDR3 comprises 13 residues. V was pared by 4 bases and J by 10 bases, with 8 bases of the junction left unmatched. CDR3 coding DNA: TGCGCCAGCAGCCCCCGCTTTAGCGGGGAGCAGTTCTTC. As protein: CASSPRFSGEQFF.

CDR3 bases: TGTGCCAGCATGATGTTTGTAGGGGATGGCTACACCTTC. Protein: CASMMFVGDGYTF. The V gene is TRBV25-1, the J gene TRBJ1-2, with D maybe TRBD1 (5 bases). The germline V and J ends were trimmed by 7 bases and 6 bases, with 15 bases remaining between them. This CDR3 spans 13 amino acids. From germline, CDR1 is MGHDK and CDR2 SYGVNS.

This clone appeared a single time. The V and J genes are TRBV7-6 and TRBJ1-1; TRBD1 might be the D (6 bases). From germline, CDR1 is SGHVS and CDR2 FNYEAQ. This CDR3 is built from 16 residues. V was pared by 1 base and J by 6 bases, with 18 bases between. In DNA, the CDR3 is TGTGCCAGCAGCTTAGGGGGGGGGCCAACCTTGGCTGAAGCTTTCTTT. Protein sequence: CASSLGGGPTLAEAFF.

The CDR3 DNA follows: TGTGCCAGCAGTGAAGGCGGTCAGCCCCAGCATTTT. Translating it yields CASSEGGQPQHF. V is TRBV6-1 and J is TRBJ1-5; D unresolved. Trimming removed 1 base at V and 6 bases at J, with 4 bases between. The germline V gene encodes CDR1 MNHNS and CDR2 SASEGT. The CDR3 is made up of 12 amino acids.

This chain joins TRBV10-3 and TRBJ2-2; the match to TRBD2 covers 8 bases. Germline values: CDR1 ENHRY, CDR2 SYGVKD. The length of the CDR3 is 14 residues. J was trimmed by 7 bases and V by 7 bases; bases with no gene match: 8. Written as DNA, the CDR3 is TGTGCCATCACGGAGCGGGAGAAAGGCGGGGAGCTGTTTTTT. It specifies CAITEREKGGELFF.

The rearrangement uses TRBV7-6 and TRBJ2-3; 11 bases line up with TRBD2. V was pared by 1 base and J by 5 bases, with 5 bases of the junction left unmatched. The CDR3 is made up of 16 amino acids. Germline lookup yields CDR1 SGHVS and CDR2 FNYEAQ. The CDR3 loop reads CASSLELAGAKDTQYF. The CDR3 bases are TGTGCCAGCAGCTTAGAACTAGCGGGAGCGAAAGATACGCAGTATTTT.